The present T cell receptor beta chain was sequenced within a study of neoadjuvant nivolumab and ipilimumab in lung cancer. Per germline, CDR1 SGHAT and CDR2 FQNNGV. The junction had 8 bases not matched to a gene; V was cut back by 4 bases and J by 4 bases. The CDR3 runs 15 residues. The protocol was immunoSEQ multiplex PCR, while the TCRdb copy is restricted to in-frame clones and leaves out a portion. The sample yields more than 15,000 clones, 65% to 85% seen once. The specimen was tumor tissue, collected after neoadjuvant nivolumab, alone or with ipilimumab, at or shortly before surgery. This TCR derives from an adult with non-small cell lung cancer. The chain joins TRBV11-2 to TRBJ2-7, with 9 bases fitting TRBD1. Here the CDR3 reads CASSSAGTGSYEQYF. In DNA form, the CDR3 reads TGTGCCAGCAGCTCCGCCGGGACAGGGTCGTACGAGCAGTACTTC.